This is a list of T cell receptor beta chains from one sample in a study of shared clonotypes between healthy human individuals. Profiled with immunoSEQ multiplex PCR; TCRdb holds only in-frame clones, not every one. The sample holds 400,000 to 550,000 clones, around three quarters seen once. Sequences were obtained from PBMCs. These receptors all come from a woman aged 40 to 50 in good health. Some clones in this sample may be carry-over from other donors' samples. Each CDR3 is given with its conserved first and last residue. A D gene is named only where the DNA matches it firmly. Clone sizes are given selectively: once, few, many, or a class where the clone is expanded.

clone_size: -
d_call: TRBD1
v_call: TRBV27
j_call: TRBJ1-2
cdr3_aa: CASSSQGVGGYTF
cdr3_nt: TGTGCCAGCAGTTCACAGGGGGTCGGGGGCTACACCTTC

clone_size: -
d_call: -
v_call: TRBV2
j_call: TRBJ1-1
cdr3_aa: CGSSEEEGNTEAFF
cdr3_nt: TGTGGCAGCAGTGAAGAGGAGGGGAACACTGAAGCTTTCTTT

clone_size: -
d_call: -
v_call: TRBV27
j_call: TRBJ2-5
cdr3_aa: CASSFHRAPGETQYF
cdr3_nt: TGTGCCAGCAGTTTCCACCGGGCCCCGGGAGAGACCCAGTACTTC

clone_size: -
d_call: -
v_call: TRBV5-1
j_call: TRBJ1-1
cdr3_aa: CASSPWTPNTGAFF
cdr3_nt: TGCGCCAGCAGCCCATGGACACCGAACACTGGAGCTTTCTTT

clone_size: -
d_call: -
v_call: TRBV5-6
j_call: TRBJ2-3
cdr3_aa: CASSPRMGSTDTQYF
cdr3_nt: TGTGCCAGCAGCCCGAGGATGGGTAGCACAGATACGCAGTATTTT

clone_size: -
d_call: -
v_call: TRBV4-3
j_call: TRBJ2-3
cdr3_aa: CASSQDGSTETDTQYF
cdr3_nt: TGCGCCAGCAGCCAAGATGGATCGACAGAAACAGATACGCAGTATTTT

clone_size: many
d_call: TRBD1
v_call: TRBV18
j_call: TRBJ2-7
cdr3_aa: CASSLRGTGEYEQYF
cdr3_nt: TGTGCCAGCTCACTCCGAGGGACAGGGGAATACGAGCAGTACTTC

clone_size: -
d_call: TRBD2
v_call: TRBV11-2
j_call: TRBJ2-5
cdr3_aa: CASSPRTSVETQYF
cdr3_nt: TGTGCCAGCAGCCCGAGGACTAGCGTGGAGACCCAGTACTTC

clone_size: once
d_call: -
v_call: TRBV18
j_call: TRBJ1-1
cdr3_aa: CASSPLRNTEAFF
cdr3_nt: TGTGCCAGCTCACCACTCAGGAACACTGAAGCTTTCTTT

clone_size: once
d_call: -
v_call: TRBV6-4
j_call: TRBJ2-7
cdr3_aa: CASSKLAGQGDEQYF
cdr3_nt: TGTGCCAGCAGTAAACTGGCGGGCCAAGGTGACGAGCAGTACTTC

clone_size: few
d_call: -
v_call: TRBV7-3
j_call: TRBJ1-1
cdr3_aa: CASSSVEGTEAFF
cdr3_nt: TGTGCCAGCAGCTCGGTGGAGGGCACTGAAGCTTTCTTT

clone_size: -
d_call: -
v_call: TRBV27
j_call: TRBJ1-4
cdr3_aa: CASTSGPNEKLFF
cdr3_nt: TGTGCCAGCACTTCGGGGCCCAATGAAAAACTGTTTTTT

clone_size: -
d_call: -
v_call: TRBV2
j_call: TRBJ1-1
cdr3_aa: CATRSVAEAFF
cdr3_nt: TGTGCCACCCGGAGTGTGGCTGAAGCTTTCTTT

clone_size: -
d_call: -
v_call: TRBV4-3
j_call: TRBJ2-5
cdr3_aa: CASSQDLSSVGETQYF
cdr3_nt: TGCGCCAGCAGCCAAGATCTCTCTTCGGTAGGAGAGACCCAGTACTTC

clone_size: -
d_call: -
v_call: TRBV28
j_call: TRBJ1-2
cdr3_aa: CASSLHLQPPYGYTF
cdr3_nt: TGTGCCAGCAGTTTGCATTTACAGCCCCCCTATGGCTACACCTTC

clone_size: many
d_call: TRBD1
v_call: TRBV7-2
j_call: TRBJ2-5
cdr3_aa: CASSFQGQGQETQYF
cdr3_nt: TGTGCCAGCAGCTTCCAAGGACAGGGCCAAGAGACCCAGTACTTC

clone_size: many
d_call: -
v_call: TRBV7-3
j_call: TRBJ1-1
cdr3_aa: CASSPSGGLNTEAFF
cdr3_nt: TGTGCCAGCAGCCCTTCGGGGGGCCTGAACACTGAAGCTTTCTTT

clone_size: once
d_call: TRBD1
v_call: TRBV2
j_call: TRBJ1-5
cdr3_aa: CASSALSGGVGQPQHF
cdr3_nt: TGTGCCAGCAGTGCATTATCAGGGGGTGTTGGTCAGCCCCAGCATTTT

clone_size: once
d_call: -
v_call: TRBV15
j_call: TRBJ2-5
cdr3_aa: CATSRDLGETQYF
cdr3_nt: TGTGCCACCAGCAGAGATTTGGGGGAGACCCAGTACTTC

clone_size: -
d_call: -
v_call: TRBV7-2
j_call: TRBJ2-3
cdr3_aa: CASSEGRRAQYF
cdr3_nt: TGTGCCAGCAGCGAAGGACGGCGAGCGCAGTATTTT

clone_size: -
d_call: TRBD2
v_call: TRBV5-1
j_call: TRBJ2-1
cdr3_aa: CASSLVVAGVRNEQFF
cdr3_nt: TGCGCCAGCAGCTTGGTCGTAGCGGGAGTAAGGAATGAGCAGTTCTTC

clone_size: -
d_call: -
v_call: TRBV21-1
j_call: TRBJ1-1
cdr3_aa: CASSTGTGQNTEAFF
cdr3_nt: TGTGCCAGCAGCACGGGGACAGGGCAGAACACTGAAGCTTTCTTT

clone_size: once
d_call: -
v_call: TRBV14
j_call: TRBJ2-1
cdr3_aa: CASSLYNMGIGEQFF
cdr3_nt: TGTGCCAGCAGCCTTTACAATATGGGCATAGGTGAGCAGTTCTTC

clone_size: -
d_call: TRBD2
v_call: TRBV10-3
j_call: TRBJ2-3
cdr3_aa: CAIRGLASSTDTQYF
cdr3_nt: TGTGCCATCAGGGGACTAGCGTCTAGCACAGATACGCAGTATTTT

clone_size: -
d_call: -
v_call: TRBV7-2
j_call: TRBJ2-3
cdr3_aa: CASSANGQITDTQYF
cdr3_nt: TGTGCCAGCAGCGCCAATGGACAAATAACAGATACGCAGTATTTT

clone_size: -
d_call: -
v_call: TRBV6-1
j_call: TRBJ2-6
cdr3_aa: CASRFDGANVLTF
cdr3_nt: TGTGCCAGTAGGTTCGACGGGGCCAACGTCCTGACTTTC

clone_size: -
d_call: -
v_call: TRBV9
j_call: TRBJ2-7
cdr3_aa: CASSVVGTTYEQYF
cdr3_nt: TGTGCCAGCAGCGTAGTCGGGACGACCTACGAGCAGTACTTC

clone_size: many
d_call: TRBD1
v_call: TRBV10-3
j_call: TRBJ1-2
cdr3_aa: CAMVRGQGDNGYTF
cdr3_nt: TGTGCCATGGTAAGAGGACAGGGAGATAATGGCTACACCTTC

clone_size: -
d_call: -
v_call: TRBV7-2
j_call: TRBJ2-7
cdr3_aa: CASSLEGGGFSYEQYF
cdr3_nt: TGTGCCAGCAGCTTAGAGGGGGGAGGCTTCTCCTACGAGCAGTACTTC

clone_size: once
d_call: -
v_call: TRBV7-9
j_call: TRBJ1-4
cdr3_aa: CASSFTGLRDEKLFF
cdr3_nt: TGTGCCAGCAGCTTCACAGGGCTGAGGGATGAAAAACTGTTTTTT

clone_size: -
d_call: -
v_call: TRBV14
j_call: TRBJ1-3
cdr3_aa: CASSQVFGMGNTIYF
cdr3_nt: TGTGCCAGCAGCCAAGTTTTCGGCATGGGAAACACCATATATTTT

clone_size: -
d_call: TRBD1
v_call: TRBV7-2
j_call: TRBJ1-2
cdr3_aa: CASSLGAGTGGSSSF
cdr3_nt: TGTGCCAGCAGCTTAGGTGCGGGGACAGGGGGCTCCTCCTCCTTC

clone_size: -
d_call: -
v_call: TRBV28
j_call: TRBJ2-1
cdr3_aa: CASSLSREQFF
cdr3_nt: TGTGCCAGCAGTTTATCCAGGGAGCAGTTCTTC

clone_size: -
d_call: -
v_call: TRBV7-2
j_call: TRBJ2-7
cdr3_aa: CASSLAWAYEQYF
cdr3_nt: TGTGCCAGCAGCTTAGCGTGGGCCTACGAGCAGTACTTC

clone_size: -
d_call: TRBD2
v_call: TRBV5-1
j_call: TRBJ2-3
cdr3_aa: CASSLVWASGEDTQYF
cdr3_nt: TGCGCCAGCAGCTTGGTTTGGGCTAGCGGGGAAGATACGCAGTATTTT

clone_size: few
d_call: -
v_call: TRBV11-2
j_call: TRBJ2-7
cdr3_aa: CASSLELQIYEQYF
cdr3_nt: TGTGCCAGCAGCTTAGAGCTTCAGATCTACGAGCAGTACTTC

clone_size: once
d_call: -
v_call: TRBV7-2
j_call: TRBJ2-5
cdr3_aa: CASSFPSGSGGTQYF
cdr3_nt: TGTGCCAGCAGCTTCCCTTCGGGATCGGGTGGGACCCAGTACTTC

clone_size: -
d_call: -
v_call: TRBV19
j_call: TRBJ1-2
cdr3_aa: CASRLANYGYTF
cdr3_nt: TGTGCCAGCAGGTTGGCAAACTATGGCTACACCTTC

clone_size: -
d_call: -
v_call: TRBV7-9
j_call: TRBJ2-3
cdr3_aa: CASSTTGMDTDTQYF
cdr3_nt: TGTGCCAGCAGCACCACGGGAATGGACACAGATACGCAGTATTTT

clone_size: once
d_call: TRBD1
v_call: TRBV11-1
j_call: TRBJ2-1
cdr3_aa: CASSAISSGDRTSNEQFF
cdr3_nt: TGTGCCAGCAGCGCTATATCTTCCGGGGACAGAACCTCCAATGAGCAGTTCTTC

clone_size: -
d_call: -
v_call: TRBV28
j_call: TRBJ2-7
cdr3_aa: CASSGLLGSYEQYF
cdr3_nt: TGTGCCAGCAGTGGGCTATTGGGCTCCTACGAGCAGTACTTC

clone_size: -
d_call: -
v_call: TRBV6-1
j_call: TRBJ1-1
cdr3_aa: CASSGRGTEAFF
cdr3_nt: TGTGCCAGCAGCGGTAGGGGTACTGAAGCTTTCTTT

clone_size: -
d_call: TRBD2
v_call: TRBV28
j_call: TRBJ2-7
cdr3_aa: CASRTSGSSYEQYF
cdr3_nt: TGTGCCAGCCGCACTAGCGGGAGCTCCTACGAGCAGTACTTC

clone_size: -
d_call: TRBD1
v_call: TRBV19
j_call: TRBJ2-3
cdr3_aa: CASSSVNPGGWVTDTQYF
cdr3_nt: TGTGCCAGTAGTTCCGTCAACCCAGGGGGCTGGGTGACAGATACGCAGTATTTT

clone_size: -
d_call: -
v_call: TRBV9
j_call: TRBJ2-2
cdr3_aa: CASSVGVECGFF
cdr3_nt: TGTGCCAGCAGCGTAGGGGTGGAGTGTGGGTTTTTT

clone_size: -
d_call: -
v_call: TRBV19
j_call: TRBJ2-7
cdr3_aa: CASTQGSPRTYEQYF
cdr3_nt: TGTGCCAGTACTCAAGGATCTCCCCGGACCTACGAGCAGTACTTC

clone_size: few
d_call: -
v_call: TRBV6-5
j_call: TRBJ1-1
cdr3_aa: CASSYSRTGTYTEAFF
cdr3_nt: TGTGCCAGCAGTTACTCGAGGACGGGGACATACACTGAAGCTTTCTTT

clone_size: -
d_call: -
v_call: TRBV7-2
j_call: TRBJ2-7
cdr3_aa: CASSFGLGTEYEQYF
cdr3_nt: TGTGCCAGCAGCTTCGGACTAGGGACAGAATACGAGCAGTACTTC

clone_size: many
d_call: -
v_call: TRBV7-2
j_call: TRBJ2-1
cdr3_aa: CASSSNRAGDYNEQFF
cdr3_nt: TGTGCCAGCAGCTCCAACAGGGCAGGGGATTACAATGAGCAGTTCTTC

clone_size: once
d_call: -
v_call: TRBV2
j_call: TRBJ2-1
cdr3_aa: CANSNRQAGNEQFF
cdr3_nt: TGTGCCAACTCGAACAGACAGGCTGGCAATGAGCAGTTCTTC

clone_size: -
d_call: -
v_call: TRBV18
j_call: TRBJ1-2
cdr3_aa: CASSPDRQSNYGYTF
cdr3_nt: TGTGCCAGCTCACCAGATCGACAGAGTAACTATGGTTACACCTTC

clone_size: -
d_call: -
v_call: TRBV28
j_call: TRBJ2-5
cdr3_aa: CASSFPGQGNQETQYF
cdr3_nt: TGTGCCAGCAGTTTCCCCGGGCAGGGTAATCAAGAGACCCAGTACTTC

clone_size: -
d_call: -
v_call: TRBV28
j_call: TRBJ1-1
cdr3_aa: CASRPRAGTEAFF
cdr3_nt: TGTGCCAGCAGACCCAGGGCCGGGACTGAAGCTTTCTTT

clone_size: -
d_call: TRBD2
v_call: TRBV4-2
j_call: TRBJ2-1
cdr3_aa: CASSQPPLAGGYNEQFF
cdr3_nt: TGTGCCAGCAGCCAACCGCCTCTAGCGGGAGGGTACAATGAGCAGTTCTTC

clone_size: few
d_call: -
v_call: TRBV18
j_call: TRBJ2-5
cdr3_aa: CASSPTSRQETQYF
cdr3_nt: TGTGCCAGCTCACCAACAAGTCGCCAAGAGACCCAGTACTTC

clone_size: -
d_call: TRBD2
v_call: TRBV29-1
j_call: TRBJ2-7
cdr3_aa: CSVATSGAPYEQYF
cdr3_nt: TGCAGCGTCGCAACTAGCGGAGCACCCTACGAGCAGTACTTC

clone_size: -
d_call: TRBD2
v_call: TRBV5-5
j_call: TRBJ2-7
cdr3_aa: CASSRTSGIPYSYEQYF
cdr3_nt: TGTGCCAGCAGCAGGACTAGCGGGATCCCATACTCCTACGAGCAGTACTTC